The 27 T cell receptor beta chains listed next were all sequenced from one sample in a study of shared clonotypes between healthy human individuals (TCRdb year 2020). CD8 naive samples consisted of CD45RO-negative cells that were positively selected for CCR7, yielding a CD45RA+CCR7+ population without TemRA cells. Library preparation used the immunoSEQ multiplex PCR assay. TCRdb took this table from immuneACCESS and kept in-frame rearrangements with V and J called. Such tables lack part of the clones; where checked against another copy, unresolved V genes explain under half of the gap, and the rest is unexplained. Here the sample has roughly 2 million clones; about 95% occur a single time. The leading ten clones occupy about 1.1% of the sample. The sequenced sample consisted of naive CD8+ T cells sorted from blood. Sample cell subset or site, as interpreted from the label and publication: CD45RA+CCR7+. Receptors originate from a man between 18 and 29 years old in good health.

The chain employs TRBV30 and TRBJ2-7; no definite D call. The V gene's germline CDR1 is GTSNPN and CDR2 SVGIG (reference sequence). With 3 bases removed from V and 1 base from J, the gap between germline ends came to 10 bases. This CDR3 comprises 13 residues. The CDR3 sequence: CAWRGYDSYEQYF. CDR3 nucleotide sequence: TGTGCCTGGAGGGGGTACGATTCCTACGAGCAGTACTTC. The whole variable domain, remainder taken from reference TRBV30 and TRBJ2-7, is SQTIHQWPATLVQPVGSPLSLECTVEGTSNPNLYWYRQAAGRGLQLLFYSVGIGQISSEVPQNLSASRPQDRQFILSSKKLLLSDSGFYLCAWRGYDSYEQYFGPGTRLTVT.

The chain couples TRBV25-1 to TRBJ2-5, with D possibly being TRBD2 (5 bases). The tail of the sequence fits TRBJ2-7 better, so the J call may be wrong. The V gene's germline CDR1 is MGHDK and CDR2 SYGVNS. The CDR3 sequence is 15 residues long. CDR3 region: CASSEWRVPSYEQYF. CDR3 sequence (DNA): TGTGCCAGCAGTGAATGGCGGGTTCCTTCCTACGAGCAGTACTTC.

On this clone itself: The sample has other DNA sequences that encode this CDR3 too. V is TRBV27 and J is TRBJ2-1; the D gene is possibly TRBD1 (5 bases). V lost 5 bases and J 4 bases, leaving 12 bases between the germline ends. The CDR3 length is 14 residues. Germline V lookup: CDR1 MNHEY, CDR2 SMNVEV (reference sequence). CDR3 DNA: TGTGCCAGCAGTCCAATTGACAGTTACAATGAGCAGTTCTTC. Its protein is CASSPIDSYNEQFF.

This clone was picked up one time. J is TRBJ2-1 and V is TRBV7-8, with D tentatively TRBD2 (5 bases). This CDR3 spans 12 amino acids. V gave up 4 bases and J gave up 9 bases, with 10 bases separating them. CDR1 and CDR2 from the germline V gene are SGHVS and FQNEAQ. The CDR3 DNA sequence: TGTGCCAGCAGCTCTAGCTTCATTGAGCAGTTCTTC. This sequence encodes CASSSSFIEQFF.

The chain combines TRBV6-1 with TRBJ2-7; D is unresolved. Trimming shortened V by 1 base and J by 3 bases, and 10 bases separated the two germline ends. The CDR3 runs to 14 residues. The V gene's germline CDR1 is MNHNS and CDR2 SASEGT. The CDR3 coding sequence is TGTGCCAGCAGTGAAGAGGGATTGGACTACGAGCAGTACTTC. This gives the protein CASSEEGLDYEQYF.

The V and J genes are TRBV5-6 and TRBJ2-7; D perhaps matches TRBD1 (5 bases). Germline values: CDR1 SGHDT, CDR2 YYEEEE. V lost 0 bases and J lost 5, with 15 bases in between. The CDR3 length is 15 residues. CDR3 nucleotides: TGTGCCAGCAGCTTGGCCGGCAGGGTGTTCAACGAGCAGTACTTC. It codes for CASSLAGRVFNEQYF.

This clone has a single count. The chain joins TRBV29-1 to TRBJ2-7; D possibly corresponds to TRBD1 (6 bases). CDR1 and CDR2 from the germline V gene are SQVTM and ANQGSEA. CDR3 size: 14 residues. V lost 6 bases and J 3 bases, leaving 18 bases between the germline ends. CDR3 nucleotide sequence: TGCAGCGTCCAGCCGGGGCAGGGGATCTACGAGCAGTACTTC. As protein: CSVQPGQGIYEQYF.

This chain uses TRBV11-2 with TRBJ1-4; possible D gene TRBD1, 5 bases. This CDR3 is 15 amino acids long. Germline lookup yields CDR1 SGHAT and CDR2 FQNNGV. V was clipped by 5 bases and J by 3 bases, with 13 bases between them. This CDR3 reads CASSVWGWSNEKLFF. CDR3 in DNA: TGTGCCAGCAGCGTTTGGGGGTGGTCTAATGAAAAACTGTTTTTT.

The chain links TRBV4-3 to TRBJ2-7; maybe TRBD2 (7 bases). The CDR3 sequence is 15 residues long. Germline V gene data show CDR1 as LGHNA and CDR2 as YSLEER. The V and J ends lost 3 bases and 5 bases respectively, with 17 bases between them. The CDR3 is CASSQGGLGGNEQYF. The CDR3 DNA follows: TGCGCCAGCAGCCAGGGAGGACTAGGGGGGAACGAGCAGTACTTC.

The gene calls are TRBV30 and TRBJ2-2, with 7 bases aligning to TRBD1. The germline V gene has CDR1 GTSNPN and CDR2 SVGIG (reference sequence). V lost 2 bases to trimming and J lost 7 bases; unmatched junction nucleotides: 1. This CDR3 is 12 amino acids long. The DNA of the CDR3 is TGTGCCTGGAGTCGGGACAGCGGGGAGCTGTTTTTT. Its translation is CAWSRDSGELFF.

The CDR3 sequence is CASSIDREGADNQPQHF. CDR3 DNA sequence: TGTGCCAGTAGTATAGATCGGGAGGGGGCGGACAATCAGCCCCAGCATTTT. V usage is TRBV19 and J usage is TRBJ1-5, with 7 nucleotides matching TRBD1. The germline V gene has CDR1 LNHDA and CDR2 SQIVND (reference sequence). The CDR3 spans 17 residues. Trimming removed 0 bases from V and 3 bases from J; junction bases left unmatched: 8.

J is TRBJ1-6 and V is TRBV2; no clear D. Trimming took 7 bases from V and 3 from J, leaving 13 bases between them. This CDR3 region has 15 residues. Germline V gives CDR1 SNHLY, CDR2 FYNNEI. The CDR3: CASTVNVGYNSPLHF. CDR3 nucleotide sequence: TGTGCCAGCACAGTGAACGTGGGCTATAATTCACCCCTCCACTTT.

J is TRBJ2-3 and V is TRBV6-5; D gene ambiguous. Germline CDR1 MNHEY, CDR2 SVGAGI. The CDR3 is made up of 13 amino acids. Trimming left V 2 bases short and J 6 bases short, with 9 bases between. The CDR3 sequence is CASSYAVGDTQYF. The CDR3, as DNA: TGTGCCAGCAGTTACGCTGTAGGGGATACGCAGTATTTT.

The genes are TRBV7-9 and TRBJ1-1; no clear D. V was pared by 5 bases and J by 3 bases, with 19 bases between. CDR1 and CDR2 (germline): SEHNR, FQNEAQ (reference sequence). The CDR3 is made up of 16 amino acids. Here the CDR3 DNA reads TGTGCCAGCAGCCTTGGCGGAGTTTTCCCCGACACTGAAGCTTTCTTT. It translates to CASSLGGVFPDTEAFF. The whole variable domain, filled in from reference TRBV7-9 and TRBJ1-1, reads DTGVSQNPRHKITKRGQNVTFRCDPISEHNRLYWYRQTLGQGPEFLTYFQNEAQLEKSRLLSDRFSAERPKGSFSTLEIQRTEQGDSAMYLCASSLGGVFPDTEAFFGQGTRLTVV.

This chain uses TRBV5-1 with TRBJ1-1, with D perhaps matching TRBD1 (6 bases). The germline CDR1 and CDR2 sequences are SGHRS and YFSETQ. The CDR3 length is 13 residues. V gave up 5 bases and J gave up 5 bases, with 13 bases separating them. CDR3 DNA sequence: TGCGCCAGCAGGCCCACAGGGAGTACTGAAGCTTTCTTT. Encoded protein: CASRPTGSTEAFF.

The sample holds a few counts of this clone. The same CDR3 is also encoded by other DNA sequences in this sample. The V and J genes are TRBV28 and TRBJ2-7; no clear D gene. With 3 bases removed from V and 0 bases from J, the gap between germline ends came to 6 bases. Looked up from germline, CDR1 is MDHEN and CDR2 is SYDVKM. The CDR3 runs to 13 residues. The CDR3, as DNA: TGTGCCAGCAGTTTTTACAGCTCCTACGAGCAGTACTTC. Protein: CASSFYSSYEQYF. The variable domain in full, with the rest retrieved from reference TRBV28 and TRBJ2-7, is DVKVTQSSRYLVKRTGEKVFLECVQDMDHENMFWYRQDPGLGLRLIYFSYDVKMKEKGDIPEGYSVSREKKERFSLILESASTNQTSMYLCASSFYSSYEQYFGPGTRLTVT.

The chain joins TRBV2 to TRBJ1-3; D remains unclear. CDR3 size: 15 residues. Germline V gives CDR1 SNHLY, CDR2 FYNNEI. Trimming left V 2 bases short and J 0 bases short, with 8 bases between. For the CDR3, the DNA is TGTGCCAGCAGTGAACCAGAGAGCTCTGGAAACACCATATATTTT. Encoded protein: CASSEPESSGNTIYF.

The chain couples TRBV2 to TRBJ2-3, with TRBD2 as a possible D gene (6 bases). Per germline, CDR1 SNHLY and CDR2 FYNNEI. The CDR3 runs to 17 residues. V was clipped by 0 bases and J by 1 base, with 14 bases between them. For the CDR3, the DNA is TGTGCCAGCAGTGAAGCCTTTAGCGGATATGGCACAGATACGCAGTATTTT. It encodes CASSEAFSGYGTDTQYF.

The V gene is TRBV30, the J gene TRBJ2-1; TRBD2 matches at 13 bases. After removal of 4 bases from V and 0 bases from J, the junction contained 9 bases not matched to a gene. Germline-derived CDR1 and CDR2 are GTSNPN and SVGIG (reference sequence). The CDR3 runs 18 residues. CDR3 nucleotides: TGTGCCTGGAATCGACTAGCGGGAGGTGGCAGCTCCTACAATGAGCAGTTCTTC. It codes for CAWNRLAGGGSSYNEQFF.

The chain uses TRBV4-3 and TRBJ2-7; TRBD2 aligns across 9 bases. The CDR3 loop spans 13 amino acids. V lost 0 bases and J lost 7; bases outside the gene matches: 1. Germline-derived CDR1 and CDR2 are LGHNA and YSLEER. The CDR3 here is CASSQESGREQYF. The DNA for the CDR3 is TGCGCCAGCAGCCAAGAGAGCGGGAGGGAGCAGTACTTC.

This clone was observed once. Other DNA sequences from this sample encode an identical CDR3 as well. This chain joins TRBV28 and TRBJ2-2; D may match TRBD1 or TRBD2 (5 bases each). Trimming pared 2 bases from V and 6 bases from J, leaving 10 bases between. The CDR3 loop spans 14 amino acids. CDR1 and CDR2 (germline): MDHEN, SYDVKM. CDR3 coding DNA: TGTGCCAGCAGTTTAACAGGAGGATCCGGGGAGCTGTTTTTT. Protein: CASSLTGGSGELFF.

The genes are TRBV6-4 and TRBJ2-2, with D maybe TRBD2 (5 bases). Trimming cost V 1 base and J 3 bases, with 6 bases left between them. Germline assignment: CDR1 MRHNA and CDR2 SNTAGT. This CDR3 spans 14 amino acids. This chain's CDR3 is CASSDFGDTGELFF. The CDR3 region has the DNA TGTGCCAGCAGTGACTTCGGGGACACCGGGGAGCTGTTTTTT.

This sequence joins TRBV2 and TRBJ2-7, with a possible D match to TRBD1 (6 bases). Germline assignment: CDR1 SNHLY and CDR2 FYNNEI. The CDR3 sequence is 13 residues long. V shed 11 bases and J shed 2 bases, with 16 bases lying between them. The CDR3 reads CAGSQGPTYEQYF. The CDR3 DNA sequence: TGTGCCGGTAGTCAGGGGCCCACCTACGAGCAGTACTTC.

The rearrangement links TRBV4-1 to TRBJ1-4; D unresolved. The CDR3 extends over 15 amino acids. Germline V gene sequence: CDR1 MGHRA, CDR2 YSYEKL. V was trimmed by 3 bases and J by 7 bases, leaving 15 bases between them. The CDR3 loop is CASSHPGWASEKLFF. The CDR3, as DNA: TGCGCCAGCAGCCACCCCGGGTGGGCCAGTGAAAAACTGTTTTTT.

This clone was observed a single time. The CDR3 bases are TGTGCCTGGAGTCGACCGCGTGAGGGTAACACTGAAGCTTTCTTT. Its protein is CAWSRPREGNTEAFF. The gene calls are TRBV30 and TRBJ1-1; no reliable D call. Deletions cut 2 bases from V and 2 bases from J, with 15 bases between. Germline CDR1 reads GTSNPN; CDR2 reads SVGIG (reference sequence). The CDR3 length is 15 residues.

The V and J genes are TRBV2 and TRBJ2-6, with 9 positions matching TRBD2. The CDR3 length is 16 residues. CDR1 and CDR2 (germline): SNHLY, FYNNEI. With 4 bases clipped from V and 2 bases from J, the junction kept 3 bases outside the gene matches. Written as DNA, the CDR3 is TGTGCCAGCAGTGCTAGCGGGGAGCCTGGGGCCAACGTCCTGACTTTC. This codes for CASSASGEPGANVLTF.

The chain couples TRBV7-2 to TRBJ2-7; TRBD2 might be the D (5 bases). The CDR3 covers 14 residues. Germline CDR1 is SGHTA and CDR2 is FQGNSA. The V and J ends lost 0 bases and 4 bases respectively, with 10 bases between them. DNA of the CDR3: TGTGCCAGCAGCTTAGCGGAGGCGCGTTACGAGCAGTACTTC. It is translated as CASSLAEARYEQYF.